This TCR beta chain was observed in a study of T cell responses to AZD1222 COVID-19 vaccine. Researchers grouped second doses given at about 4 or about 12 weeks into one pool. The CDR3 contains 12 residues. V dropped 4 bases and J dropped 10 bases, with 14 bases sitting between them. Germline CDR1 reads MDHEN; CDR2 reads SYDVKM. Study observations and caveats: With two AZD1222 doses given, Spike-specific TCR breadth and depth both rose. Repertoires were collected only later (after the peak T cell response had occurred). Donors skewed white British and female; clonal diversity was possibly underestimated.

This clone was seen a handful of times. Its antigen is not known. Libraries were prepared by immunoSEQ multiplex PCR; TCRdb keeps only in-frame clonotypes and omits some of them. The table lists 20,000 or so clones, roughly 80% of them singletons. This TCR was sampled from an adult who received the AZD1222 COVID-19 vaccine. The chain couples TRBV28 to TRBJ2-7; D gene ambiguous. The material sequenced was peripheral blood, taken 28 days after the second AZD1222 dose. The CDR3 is CASSSVEFDQYF. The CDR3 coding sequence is TGTGCCAGCAGTTCAGTCGAGTTCGATCAGTACTTC.